Listed here are 9 T cell receptor beta chains from one sample, sequenced in a study of response to subunit inactivated influenza vaccine. From the RT-PCR reads, TCRdb called clonotypes with MiXCR, one entry per CDR3 protein. The table has 400,000 to 650,000 distinct CDR3 sequences, approximately 7.8% seen once. Material: PBMCs from blood, obtained around 25 months after vaccination. The receptors here all came from a man aged 45-69 years who received an inactivated influenza vaccine.

In this sample, this clonotype turned up many times. V usage is TRBV5-1 and J usage is TRBJ2-5; TRBD2 matches 7 bases. The CDR3 is 14 amino acids. The V and J ends lost 4 bases and 0 bases, in that order; junction bases with no gene match: 3. Germline-derived CDR1 and CDR2 are SGHRS and YFSETQ. Written as DNA, the CDR3 is TGCGCCAGCAGCCAGACTAGCCACCAAGAGACCCAGTACTTC. Protein product: CASSQTSHQETQYF.

The chain has TRBV5-1 and TRBJ2-5, with D perhaps matching TRBD2 (6 bases). Trimming took off 4 bases at V and 5 bases at J, with 9 bases between the two ends. The CDR3 has 12 amino acids. The germline V gene encodes CDR1 SGHRS and CDR2 YFSETQ. The CDR3 sequence: CASSRGSETQYF. The CDR3 DNA is TGCGCCAGCAGCCGGGGGTCTGAGACCCAGTACTTC. Looking up the rest from reference TRBV5-1 and TRBJ2-5 gives the full variable domain: KAGVTQTPRYLIKTRGQQVTLSCSPISGHRSVSWYQQTPGQGLQFLFEYFSETQRNKGNFPGRFSGRQFSNSRSEMNVSTLELGDSALYLCASSRGSETQYFGPGTRLLVL.

This clonotype was picked up many times. The V gene is TRBV4-3, the J gene TRBJ2-4, with 7 positions matching TRBD1. The CDR3 spans 17 residues. The V and J ends lost 0 bases and 0 bases, in that order; junction bases with no gene match: 5. Germline values: CDR1 LGHNA, CDR2 YSLEER. The CDR3 DNA is TGCGCCAGCAGCCAAGATCACGGGACAGTAGCCAAAAACATTCAGTACTTC. It specifies CASSQDHGTVAKNIQYF.

This clonotype was counted ten times or more. This chain uses TRBV20-1 with TRBJ2-7, with a weak D call TRBD1 (6 bases). With 0 bases removed from V and 2 bases from J, the gap between germline ends came to 14 bases. The CDR3 loop spans 15 amino acids. Looked up from germline, CDR1 is DFQATT and CDR2 is SNEGSKA (reference sequence). The CDR3 reads CSARDRRQATYEQYF. In nucleotides, the CDR3 is TGCAGTGCTAGAGATCGAAGACAGGCCACCTACGAGCAGTACTTC.

The chain combines TRBV20-1 with TRBJ2-4, with a tentative D call TRBD2 (6 bases). CDR1 is DFQATT, CDR2 SNEGSKA, per germline (reference sequence). V was cut by 1 base and J by 4 bases, with 11 bases left in between. CDR3 length: 14 residues. CDR3 loop: CSARVGGPKNIQYF. DNA of the CDR3: TGCAGTGCTAGAGTGGGGGGACCTAAAAACATTCAGTACTTC.

This clonotype has a count of ten or more. The chain recombines TRBV20-1 with TRBJ2-5, with D uncertain. The CDR3 spans 15 residues. V was shortened by 3 bases and J by 2 bases, with 16 bases between the two germline ends. Germline V gives CDR1 DFQATT, CDR2 SNEGSKA (reference sequence). The CDR3 spells CSARSESSHQETQYF. The CDR3 coding sequence is TGCAGTGCTAGGTCTGAATCCTCCCATCAAGAGACCCAGTACTTC.

This clonotype turned up a few times. The chain couples TRBV20-1 to TRBJ1-2; 7 nucleotides line up with TRBD1. The germline CDR1 and CDR2 sequences are DFQATT and SNEGSKA (reference sequence). The CDR3 totals 12 residues. Trimming removed 6 bases from V and 10 bases from J; junction bases left unmatched: 11. The CDR3 region has the DNA TGCAGTGCAAAACCGGGACAGAACTTCTACACCTTC. Protein: CSAKPGQNFYTF.

This chain links TRBV20-1 with TRBJ2-5; perhaps TRBD2 as D (5 bases). CDR1 and CDR2 from the germline V gene are DFQATT and SNEGSKA (reference sequence). Deletions cut 4 bases from V and 2 bases from J, with 17 bases between. The CDR3 length is 15 residues. In nucleotides, the CDR3 is TGCAGTGCTACTACACTGACGGGATCTCAAGAGACCCAGTACTTC. Residues: CSATTLTGSQETQYF.

This clonotype was observed a handful of times. V usage is TRBV11-1 and J usage is TRBJ2-1; D is perhaps TRBD1 (6 bases). Trimming took off 2 bases at V and 9 bases at J, with 20 bases between the two ends. There are 16 residues in the CDR3. Germline V lookup: CDR1 SGHAT, CDR2 FQDESV (reference sequence). Here the CDR3 reads CASSLRTGIGSVEQFF. For the CDR3, the DNA is TGTGCCAGCAGCTTAAGAACAGGGATCGGGTCGGTTGAGCAGTTCTTC.